Shown below are 26 T cell receptor beta chains from a single sample sequenced in a study of blood T cell repertoires in COVID-19. Here immunoSEQ multiplex PCR was the method, and the copy in TCRdb shows in-frame clones only, minus some. The data hold roughly 250,000 clones, with just over 90% observed a single time. Sample: PBMCs or T cells enriched from blood (not recorded which). These receptors all come from a woman aged 35 to 49 with acute COVID-19.

The chain carries TRBV5-5 and TRBJ1-1; tentative D call: TRBD1 (6 bases). The germline V gene has CDR1 SGHKS and CDR2 YYEKEE (reference sequence). The CDR3 has 16 residues. The V end was cut by 3 bases, the J end by 1 base, with 16 bases between. The DNA of the CDR3 is TGTGCCAGCAGCTCCCCCGAACAGGGATGGAACACTGAAGCTTTCTTT. Residues: CASSSPEQGWNTEAFF.

The chain uses TRBV28 and TRBJ1-5; the D gene is possibly TRBD1 (5 bases). V lost 6 bases to trimming and J lost 5 bases, with 14 bases between them. The CDR3 is made up of 14 amino acids. CDR1 and CDR2 from the germline V gene are MDHEN and SYDVKM. The CDR3 nucleotides are TGTGCCAGCAGCCCGGAGGGGATGGATCAGCCCCAGCATTTT. The encoded protein is CASSPEGMDQPQHF.

The rearrangement joins TRBV24-1 to TRBJ2-4; 7 nucleotides align to TRBD1. Germline V gene data show CDR1 as KGHDR and CDR2 as SFDVKD. CDR3 length: 16 residues. After removal of 3 bases from V and 7 bases from J, the junction contained 11 bases not matched to a gene. CDR3 in amino acids: CATSDARQGNSNIQYF. CDR3 DNA: TGTGCCACCAGTGATGCTAGACAGGGCAACTCTAACATTCAGTACTTC.

The V call is TRBV4-2, the J call TRBJ2-1; D is uncertain. The CDR3 loop spans 16 amino acids. V lost 0 bases and J 2 bases, leaving 11 bases between the germline ends. CDR1 LGHNA and CDR2 YNFKEQ come from the germline V gene. The DNA of the CDR3 is TGTGCCAGCAGCCAAGAAGAATCTAGTCCCTACAATGAGCAGTTCTTC. Translating gives CASSQEESSPYNEQFF.

The gene calls are TRBV3-1 (or the pseudogene TRBV3-2) and TRBJ2-5; 7 bases agree with TRBD2. Germline V gene data show CDR1 as LGHDT and CDR2 as YNNKEL (reference sequence). Trimming removed 4 bases from V and 0 bases from J; junction bases left unmatched: 5. The CDR3 runs to 15 residues. Here the CDR3 reads CASSRSGTNQETQYF. CDR3 in DNA: TGTGCCAGCAGCCGATCCGGGACTAACCAAGAGACCCAGTACTTC.

This chain links TRBV20-1 with TRBJ2-5; TRBD2 agrees at 8 bases. Germline V gene lookup returns CDR1 DFQATT and CDR2 SNEGSKA (reference sequence). With 3 bases clipped from V and 1 base from J, the junction kept 7 bases outside the gene matches. There are 15 residues in the CDR3. Here the CDR3 reads CSASNSGEIQETQYF. CDR3 in DNA: TGCAGTGCTAGTAATAGCGGGGAAATCCAAGAGACCCAGTACTTC.

This clone was found once. V is TRBV5-6 and J is TRBJ1-1, with unresolved D. V shed 4 bases and J shed 5 bases, with 21 bases lying between them. The CDR3 spans 16 residues. The germline V gene encodes CDR1 SGHDT and CDR2 YYEEEE. CDR3: CASSPEGGIMSTEAFF. CDR3 DNA sequence: TGTGCCAGCAGCCCCGAGGGTGGGATTATGAGTACTGAAGCTTTCTTT. Variable domain in full (rest from reference TRBV5-6 and TRBJ1-1): DAGVTQSPTHLIKTRGQQVTLRCSPKSGHDTVSWYQQALGQGPQFIFQYYEEEERQRGNFPDRFSGHQFPNYSSELNVNALLLGDSALYLCASSPEGGIMSTEAFFGQGTRLTVV.

Concerning this clone: Other DNA sequences within the sample encode an identical CDR3. V and J are TRBV7-9 and TRBJ1-4; 9 bases map to TRBD1. The CDR3 loop spans 14 amino acids. V trimming: 5 bases; J trimming: 6 bases; junction bases outside the gene matches: 4. Germline-derived CDR1 and CDR2 are SEHNR and FQNEAQ (reference sequence). CDR3 DNA: TGTGCCAGCAGCCTGGGACAGGGAGATGAAAAACTGTTTTTT. It translates to CASSLGQGDEKLFF.

The genes are TRBV19 and TRBJ1-5; D unresolved. Per germline, CDR1 LNHDA and CDR2 SQIVND (reference sequence). V was shortened by 1 base and J by 1 base, with 11 bases between the two germline ends. This CDR3 comprises 16 residues. As DNA, the CDR3 is TGTGCCAGTAGTATAGCCCCGGTCCTGAGCAATCAGCCCCAGCATTTT. It specifies CASSIAPVLSNQPQHF.

The rearrangement uses TRBV5-1 and TRBJ1-1; weak D call: TRBD1 (6 bases). The CDR3 spans 13 residues. CDR1 SGHRS and CDR2 YFSETQ come from the germline V gene. V was shortened by 3 bases and J by 11 bases, with 17 bases between the two germline ends. CDR3 DNA sequence: TGCGCCAGCAGCTATGCAGGGGACGTGGTCGCTTTCTTT. Protein product: CASSYAGDVVAFF.

This clone was recorded a few times. The chain links TRBV5-1 to TRBJ2-2, with D perhaps TRBD1 (5 bases). This CDR3 is 16 amino acids long. Trimming stripped 0 bases from V and 4 bases from J, with 13 bases between. Germline CDR1 reads SGHRS; CDR2 reads YFSETQ. The CDR3 DNA is TGCGCCAGCAGCTTGGCGGTGGGGCTTGGCACCGGGGAGCTGTTTTTT. This encodes CASSLAVGLGTGELFF.

J is TRBJ1-6 and V is TRBV7-9, with D perhaps matching TRBD1 (5 bases). Trimming cost V 5 bases and J 4 bases, with 15 bases left between them. Per the germline V gene, CDR1 is SEHNR and CDR2 is FQNEAQ (reference sequence). The CDR3 is 16 residues long. CDR3 sequence: CASSPAGDRYNSPLHF. The CDR3 nucleotides are TGTGCCAGCAGCCCCGCGGGGGACCGATATAATTCACCCCTCCACTTT.

The chain has TRBV5-8 and TRBJ2-3; 13 positions match TRBD2. Germline V gives CDR1 SGHTS, CDR2 YDEGEE. J gave up 3 bases and V 0 bases, and 1 base lay outside the gene matches. The CDR3 covers 16 residues. Written as DNA, the CDR3 is TGTGCCAGCAGCTTGGGACTAGCGGGAGGAACAGATACGCAGTATTTT. Translating gives CASSLGLAGGTDTQYF.

The chain recombines TRBV7-3 with TRBJ2-1; a possible D gene is TRBD1 (6 bases). The CDR3 contains 13 residues. The V end lost 5 bases, the J end lost 5 bases, and 10 bases lay between the germline ends. Germline CDR1 SGHTA, CDR2 FQGTGA. The CDR3 loop reads CASSPTGDNEQFF. DNA of the CDR3: TGTGCCAGCAGCCCGACAGGAGACAATGAGCAGTTCTTC.

This sequence joins TRBV5-1 and TRBJ1-4; 8 bases map to TRBD1. V lost 4 bases to trimming and J lost 8 bases; unmatched junction nucleotides: 7. The CDR3 contains 14 residues. Germline V lookup: CDR1 SGHRS, CDR2 YFSETQ. The CDR3 DNA follows: TGCGCCAGCAGCCCGGACAGGGACCGAGAAAAACTGTTTTTT. Protein sequence: CASSPDRDREKLFF.

J is TRBJ1-1 and V is TRBV5-1; TRBD1 matches at 7 bases. Germline V lookup: CDR1 SGHRS, CDR2 YFSETQ. The CDR3 runs 12 residues. The trim removed 0 bases at V and 10 bases at J, leaving 3 bases unmatched. CDR3: CASSLDRDRAFF. For the CDR3, the DNA is TGCGCCAGCAGCTTGGACCGGGACAGAGCTTTCTTT.

J is TRBJ1-6 and V is TRBV5-1; tentatively, D is TRBD1 (6 bases). V was clipped by 5 bases and J by 5 bases, with 14 bases between them. Germline V gene data show CDR1 as SGHRS and CDR2 as YFSETQ. CDR3 length: 15 residues. The CDR3 sequence is CASRDGGGNNSPLHF. As DNA, the CDR3 is TGCGCCAGCAGGGATGGGGGGGGCAATAATTCACCCCTCCACTTT.

The V and J genes are TRBV30 and TRBJ2-3; 11 nucleotides align to TRBD2. Looked up from germline, CDR1 is GTSNPN and CDR2 is SVGIG (reference sequence). The V gene end was trimmed by 2 bases and the J gene end by 12 bases; junction bases not matched to a gene: 16. The CDR3 loop spans 16 amino acids. CDR3 loop: CAWSPPGGTSGSKQYF. The CDR3, as DNA: TGTGCCTGGAGTCCTCCGGGGGGGACTAGCGGCTCTAAACAGTATTTT.

The chain joins TRBV28 to TRBJ1-2; tentative D call: TRBD1 (6 bases). Germline values: CDR1 MDHEN, CDR2 SYDVKM. Trimming cost V 6 bases and J 4 bases, with 9 bases left between them. The CDR3 runs 12 residues. CDR3 coding DNA: TGTGCCAGCAGCCGAGGGGGCTATGGCTACACCTTC. This codes for CASSRGGYGYTF.

This sequence joins TRBV10-1 and TRBJ1-4, with 9 bases matching TRBD1. CDR3 length: 18 amino acids. V dropped 4 bases and J dropped 0; count of bases not matched to a gene: 9. Germline V CDR1 and CDR2: WNHNN, SYGVQD (reference sequence). CDR3 DNA sequence: TGCGCCAGCAGTGCAGACAGGGGGGTAAACGCAACTAATGAAAAACTGTTTTTT. Its protein product is CASSADRGVNATNEKLFF.

The chain links TRBV4-1 to TRBJ1-5; unclear D gene. This CDR3 contains 13 residues. CDR1 is MGHRA, CDR2 YSYEKL, per germline. V lost 4 bases and J lost 7, with 11 bases in between. The CDR3 DNA reads TGCGCCAGCAGCCCCTTTGACAACCAGCCCCAGCATTTT. This translates into CASSPFDNQPQHF.

This sequence joins TRBV9 and TRBJ2-3; D is possibly TRBD2 (6 bases). The V end lost 2 bases, the J end lost 7 bases, and 14 bases lay between the germline ends. CDR1 and CDR2 from the germline V gene are SGDLS and YYNGEE. This CDR3 has 14 residues. CDR3 in DNA: TGTGCCAGCAGCGTGGGACTTCAAGCCCATACGCAGTATTTT. Encoded protein: CASSVGLQAHTQYF.

The V call is TRBV7-2, the J call TRBJ1-4; D may be TRBD1 (5 bases). The CDR3 loop spans 15 amino acids. Germline CDR1 is SGHTA and CDR2 is FQGNSA. V was clipped by 5 bases and J by 6 bases, with 16 bases between them. The CDR3: CASSPSPGDYEKLFF. CDR3 sequence (DNA): TGTGCCAGCAGCCCGTCGCCCGGGGACTATGAAAAACTGTTTTTT.

This chain links TRBV11-2 with TRBJ1-5; D might be TRBD1 (6 bases). Germline assignment: CDR1 SGHAT and CDR2 FQNNGV. This CDR3 comprises 15 residues. Between the trimmed V and J ends, which lost 3 bases and 4 bases, there was a span of 13 bases. The CDR3 region is CASSFSGQSNQPQHF. The CDR3 DNA is TGTGCCAGCAGCTTCTCAGGACAGTCTAATCAGCCCCAGCATTTT.

The chain joins TRBV7-3 to TRBJ2-5; the match to TRBD2 covers 12 bases. The CDR3 contains 15 residues. CDR1 is SGHTA, CDR2 FQGTGA, per germline. V shed 7 bases and J 5 bases; nucleotides not matched to a gene: 8. CDR3 DNA sequence: TGTGCCAGCACAAGGACTAGCGGGGCGGGTGAGACCCAGTACTTC. This translates into CASTRTSGAGETQYF.

This clone was picked up one time. This chain joins TRBV10-3 and TRBJ1-4; D is ambiguous. The CDR3 has 13 amino acids. Trimming took 0 bases from V and 8 from J, leaving 7 bases between them. Germline V gives CDR1 ENHRY, CDR2 SYGVKD. This CDR3 is CAISESRGEKLFF. The CDR3 DNA reads TGTGCCATCAGTGAGTCCCGGGGAGAAAAACTGTTTTTT.